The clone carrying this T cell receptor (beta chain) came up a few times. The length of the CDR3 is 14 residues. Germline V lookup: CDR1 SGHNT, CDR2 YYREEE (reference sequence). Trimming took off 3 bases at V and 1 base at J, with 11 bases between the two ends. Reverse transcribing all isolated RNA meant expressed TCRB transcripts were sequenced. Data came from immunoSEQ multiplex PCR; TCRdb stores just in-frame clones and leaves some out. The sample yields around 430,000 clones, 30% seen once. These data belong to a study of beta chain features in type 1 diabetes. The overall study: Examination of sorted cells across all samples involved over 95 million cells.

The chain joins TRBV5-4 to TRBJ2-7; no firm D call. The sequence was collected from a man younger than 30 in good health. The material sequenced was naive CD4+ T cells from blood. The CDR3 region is CASSWASQSYEQYF. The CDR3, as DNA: TGTGCCAGCAGCTGGGCCAGTCAGTCCTACGAGCAGTACTTC.